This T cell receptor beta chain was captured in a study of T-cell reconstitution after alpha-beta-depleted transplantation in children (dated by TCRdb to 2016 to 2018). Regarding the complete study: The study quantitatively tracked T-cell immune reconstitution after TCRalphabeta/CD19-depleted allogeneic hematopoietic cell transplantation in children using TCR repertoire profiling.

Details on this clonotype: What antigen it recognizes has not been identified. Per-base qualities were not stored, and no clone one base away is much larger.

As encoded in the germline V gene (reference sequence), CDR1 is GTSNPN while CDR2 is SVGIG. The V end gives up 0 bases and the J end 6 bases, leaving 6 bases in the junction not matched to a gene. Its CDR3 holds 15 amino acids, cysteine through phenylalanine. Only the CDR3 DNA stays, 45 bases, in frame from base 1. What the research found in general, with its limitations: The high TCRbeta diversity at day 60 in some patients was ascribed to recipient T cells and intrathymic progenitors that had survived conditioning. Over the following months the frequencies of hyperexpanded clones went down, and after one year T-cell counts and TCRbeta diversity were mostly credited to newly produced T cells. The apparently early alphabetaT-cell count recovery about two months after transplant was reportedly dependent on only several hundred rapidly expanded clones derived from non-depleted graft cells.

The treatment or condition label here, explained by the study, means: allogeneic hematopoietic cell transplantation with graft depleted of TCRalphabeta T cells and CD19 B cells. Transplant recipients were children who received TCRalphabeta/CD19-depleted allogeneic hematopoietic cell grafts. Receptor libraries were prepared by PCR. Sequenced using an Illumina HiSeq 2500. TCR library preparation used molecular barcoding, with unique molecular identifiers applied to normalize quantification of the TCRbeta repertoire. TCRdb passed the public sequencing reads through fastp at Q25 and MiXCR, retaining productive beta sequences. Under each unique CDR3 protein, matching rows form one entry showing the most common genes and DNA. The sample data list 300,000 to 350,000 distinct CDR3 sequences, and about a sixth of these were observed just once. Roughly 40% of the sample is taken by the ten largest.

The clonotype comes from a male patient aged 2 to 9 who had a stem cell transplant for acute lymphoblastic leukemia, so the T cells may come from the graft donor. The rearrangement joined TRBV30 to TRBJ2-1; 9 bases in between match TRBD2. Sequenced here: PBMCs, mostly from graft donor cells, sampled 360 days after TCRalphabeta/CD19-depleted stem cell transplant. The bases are TGTGCCTGGAGTGTTGGCGGGAGGGCGGGCAATGAGCAGTTCTTC. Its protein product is CAWSVGGRAGNEQFF.